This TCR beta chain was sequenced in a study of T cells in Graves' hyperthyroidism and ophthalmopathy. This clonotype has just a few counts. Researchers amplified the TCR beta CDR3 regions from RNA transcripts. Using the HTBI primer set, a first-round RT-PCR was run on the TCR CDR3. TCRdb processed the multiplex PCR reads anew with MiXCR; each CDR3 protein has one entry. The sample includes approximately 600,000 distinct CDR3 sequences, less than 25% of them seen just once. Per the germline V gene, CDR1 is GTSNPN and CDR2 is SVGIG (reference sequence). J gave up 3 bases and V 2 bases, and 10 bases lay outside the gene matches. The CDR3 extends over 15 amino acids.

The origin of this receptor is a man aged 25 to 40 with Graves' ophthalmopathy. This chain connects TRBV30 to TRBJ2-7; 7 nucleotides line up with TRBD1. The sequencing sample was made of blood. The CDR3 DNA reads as TGTGCCTGGAGTACAGGGGACAGATTTTTCTACGAGCAGTACTTC. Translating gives CAWSTGDRFFYEQYF.